This T cell receptor beta chain was captured by sequencing in a study of sequential checkpoint blockade in melanoma. The treatment here: randomized to nivolumab then ipilimumab (arm A) or the reverse (arm B). Sequencing was performed with immunoSEQ multiplex PCR; in TCRdb, only in-frame clones are kept and a portion is missing. The data contain 20,000 or so clones, roughly two thirds of them singletons. The receptor's source is a human donor with melanoma. The material was CD8+ T cells sorted from blood (inferred from file names), obtained from a patient given nivolumab and ipilimumab in sequence.

CDR3 nucleotide sequence: TGTGCCAGCAGCTTGATGGACTGGAACACTGAAGCTTTCTTT. It is translated as CASSLMDWNTEAFF. This chain connects TRBV11-2 to TRBJ1-1; D call uncertain. Per germline, CDR1 SGHAT and CDR2 FQNNGV. The CDR3 extends over 14 amino acids. V gave up 3 bases and J gave up 1 base, with 9 bases separating them. The complete variable domain, with remaining parts taken from reference TRBV11-2 and TRBJ1-1, reads EAGVAQSPRYKIIEKRQSVAFWCNPISGHATLYWYQQILGQGPKLLIQFQNNGVVDDSQLPKDRFSAERLKGVDSTLKIQPAKLEDSAVYLCASSLMDWNTEAFFGQGTRLTVV.